The sequence of this TCR beta chain was determined in a study of blood T cell repertoires in COVID-19. Enrollees, roughly 18 to 90 years old, lived in 24 US areas. Participants' own reports of clinical history determined their cohort assignment. Germline CDR1 reads SGHDT; CDR2 reads YYEEEE. V trimming: 7 bases; J trimming: 3 bases; junction bases outside the gene matches: 9. This CDR3 spans 14 amino acids. Clones were read by immunoSEQ multiplex PCR, and TCRdb kept only the in-frame ones, dropping some. The repertoire consists of hundreds of thousands of clones, with roughly 87% occurring once and the leading ten covering just over 2.5%.

What was sequenced was PBMCs or T cells enriched from blood (not recorded which). This rearrangement joins TRBV5-6 to TRBJ1-2; 7 nucleotides agree with TRBD1. The source of this sequence is a woman aged 30 to 39 with acute COVID-19. The DNA for the CDR3 is TGTGCCAGCCTCTCAGGGGGTGAACACTATGGCTACACCTTC. Translation: CASLSGGEHYGYTF.